This T cell receptor beta chain was sequenced in a study of neoadjuvant anti-PD-1 for oral cavity cancer. The data were produced by immunoSEQ multiplex PCR, yet TCRdb's version contains in-frame clones alone and is incomplete. The table records approximately 74,000 clones, less than 85% of them present only once. This clone was observed once. CDR1 is SGHRS and CDR2 is YFSETQ in the germline V gene. Trimming cost V 3 bases and J 0 bases, with 13 bases left between them. The CDR3 totals 15 residues. This TCR came from a person between 40 and 85 years old with oral cavity squamous cell carcinoma. The rearrangement joins TRBV5-1 to TRBJ2-7, with D unresolved. The sequencing used PBMCs, collected before nivolumab (anti-PD-1) treatment. Here the CDR3 DNA reads TGCGCCAGCAGCTCCCCCGGGCGGATCTCCTACGAGCAGTACTTC. It yields the protein CASSSPGRISYEQYF. The whole variable domain, remainder taken from reference TRBV5-1 and TRBJ2-7, is KAGVTQTPRYLIKTRGQQVTLSCSPISGHRSVSWYQQTPGQGLQFLFEYFSETQRNKGNFPGRFSGRQFSNSRSEMNVSTLELGDSALYLCASSSPGRISYEQYFGPGTRLTVT.